This T cell receptor beta chain is drawn from a study of cytomegalovirus exposure and HLA in healthy donors. Regarding this clone: Its target is unknown.

Study-level points and caveats: High sensitivity and specificity were reportedly achieved when the classifier diagnosed cytomegalovirus status.

Germline CDR1 LNHNV, CDR2 YYDKDF (reference sequence). There are 13 residues in the CDR3. Trimming shortened V by 0 bases and J by 4 bases, and 6 bases separated the two germline ends. Assay: immunoSEQ multiplex PCR; the TCRdb copy retains only in-frame clones and omits some. The table records 21,000 or so clones, under 98% of them present only once. This clonotype was obtained from a man aged 25 to 45 in good health and CMV-seropositive. What was sequenced was PBMCs. V is TRBV15 and J is TRBJ1-1; no definite D call. The CDR3 reads CATSREGGTEAFF. The CDR3, as DNA: TGTGCCACCAGCAGAGAAGGCGGCACTGAAGCTTTCTTT.